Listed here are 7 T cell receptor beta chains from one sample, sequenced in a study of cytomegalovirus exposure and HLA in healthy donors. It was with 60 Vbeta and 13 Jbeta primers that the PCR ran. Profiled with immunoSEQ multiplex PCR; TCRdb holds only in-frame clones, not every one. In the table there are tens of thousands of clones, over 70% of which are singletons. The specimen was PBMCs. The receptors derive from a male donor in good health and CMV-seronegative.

CDR3 in DNA: TGTGCCAGCTCAATCGACATGAACACTGAAGCTTTCTTT. Protein: CASSIDMNTEAFF. This sequence joins TRBV18 and TRBJ1-1; no firm D call. In germline, CDR1 is KGHSH, CDR2 LQKENI. CDR3 length: 13 amino acids. The V and J ends lost 5 bases and 0 bases respectively, with 7 bases between them.

The CDR3: CASSWRLAGADTQYF. CDR3 in DNA: TGTGCCAGCAGCTGGAGACTAGCGGGAGCGGATACGCAGTATTTT. The rearrangement joins TRBV7-2 to TRBJ2-3, with TRBD2 matching 12 bases. This CDR3 has 15 amino acids. V gave up 4 bases and J gave up 6 bases; unmatched junction bases: 5. Germline loops: CDR1 SGHTA, CDR2 FQGNSA.

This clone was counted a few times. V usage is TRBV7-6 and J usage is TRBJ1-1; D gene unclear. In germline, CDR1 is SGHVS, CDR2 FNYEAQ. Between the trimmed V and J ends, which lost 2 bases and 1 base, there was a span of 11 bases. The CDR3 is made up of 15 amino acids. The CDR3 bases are TGTGCCAGCAGCTTAATTGGGCGACCGAACACTGAAGCTTTCTTT. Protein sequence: CASSLIGRPNTEAFF.

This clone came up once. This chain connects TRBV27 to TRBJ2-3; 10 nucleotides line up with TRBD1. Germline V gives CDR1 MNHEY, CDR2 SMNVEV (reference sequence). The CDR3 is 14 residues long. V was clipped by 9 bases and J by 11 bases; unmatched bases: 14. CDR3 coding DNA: TGTGCCAGTTACTCCGGGACAGGGGAAGCTGTGCAGTATTTT. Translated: CASYSGTGEAVQYF.

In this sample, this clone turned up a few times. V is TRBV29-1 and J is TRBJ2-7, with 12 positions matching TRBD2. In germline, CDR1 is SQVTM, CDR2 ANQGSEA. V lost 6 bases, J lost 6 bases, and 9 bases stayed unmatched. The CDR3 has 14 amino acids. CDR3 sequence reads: CSVSSSGGAREQYF. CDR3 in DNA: TGCAGCGTCTCTTCTAGCGGGGGGGCCCGCGAGCAGTACTTC.

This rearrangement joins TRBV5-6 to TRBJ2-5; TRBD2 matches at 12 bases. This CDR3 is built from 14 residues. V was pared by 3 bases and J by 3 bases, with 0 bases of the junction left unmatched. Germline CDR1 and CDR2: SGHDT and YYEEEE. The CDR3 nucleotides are TGTGCCAGCAGCTCTAGCGGGGGGGAAGAGACCCAGTACTTC. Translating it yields CASSSSGGEETQYF.

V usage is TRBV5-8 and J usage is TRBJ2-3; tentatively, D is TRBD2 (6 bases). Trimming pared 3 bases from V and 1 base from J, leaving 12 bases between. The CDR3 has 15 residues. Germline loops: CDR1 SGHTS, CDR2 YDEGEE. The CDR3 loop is CASSSYSGGTDTQYF. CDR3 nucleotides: TGTGCCAGCAGCTCCTATAGCGGAGGCACAGATACGCAGTATTTT.